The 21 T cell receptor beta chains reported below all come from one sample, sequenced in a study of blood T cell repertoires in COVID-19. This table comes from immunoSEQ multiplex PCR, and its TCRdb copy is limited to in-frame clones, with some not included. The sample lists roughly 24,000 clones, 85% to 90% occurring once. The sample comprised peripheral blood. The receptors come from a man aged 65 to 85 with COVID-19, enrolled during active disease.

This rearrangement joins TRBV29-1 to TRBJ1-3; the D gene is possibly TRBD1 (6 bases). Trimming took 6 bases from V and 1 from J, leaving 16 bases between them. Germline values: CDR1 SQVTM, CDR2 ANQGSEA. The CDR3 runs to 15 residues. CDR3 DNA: TGCAGCGTGGCTCATTACAGGGATTCTGGAAACACCATATATTTT. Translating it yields CSVAHYRDSGNTIYF.

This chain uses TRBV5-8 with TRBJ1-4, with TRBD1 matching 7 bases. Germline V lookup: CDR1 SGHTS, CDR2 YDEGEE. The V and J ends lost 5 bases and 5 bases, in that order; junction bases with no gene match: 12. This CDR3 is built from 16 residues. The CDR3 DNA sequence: TGTGCCAGCAGAGGAGGACAGGCCGCTACAAATGAAAAACTGTTTTTT. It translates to CASRGGQAATNEKLFF.

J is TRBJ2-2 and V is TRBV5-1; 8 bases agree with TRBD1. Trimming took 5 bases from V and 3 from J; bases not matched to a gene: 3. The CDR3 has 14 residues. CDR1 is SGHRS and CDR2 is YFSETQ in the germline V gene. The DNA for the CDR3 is TGCGCCAGCAGAGGGGGACAGGACACCGGGGAGCTGTTTTTT. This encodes CASRGGQDTGELFF.

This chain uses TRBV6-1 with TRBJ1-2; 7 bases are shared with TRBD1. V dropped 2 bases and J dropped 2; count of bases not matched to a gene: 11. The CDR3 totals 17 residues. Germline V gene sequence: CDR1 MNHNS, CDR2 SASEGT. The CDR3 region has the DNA TGTGCCAGCAGTGAAAATTTAGGACAGGCGGAAAACTATGGCTACACCTTC. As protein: CASSENLGQAENYGYTF.

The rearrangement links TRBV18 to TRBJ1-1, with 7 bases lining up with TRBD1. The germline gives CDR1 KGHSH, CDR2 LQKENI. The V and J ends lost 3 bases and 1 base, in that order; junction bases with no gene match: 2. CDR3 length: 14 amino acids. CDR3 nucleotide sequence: TGTGCCAGCTCACCGGGACAGCGGAACACTGAAGCTTTCTTT. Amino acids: CASSPGQRNTEAFF.

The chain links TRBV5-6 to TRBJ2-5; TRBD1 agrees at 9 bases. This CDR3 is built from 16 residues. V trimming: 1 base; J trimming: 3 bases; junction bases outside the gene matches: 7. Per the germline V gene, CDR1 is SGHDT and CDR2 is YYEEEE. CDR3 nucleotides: TGTGCCAGCAGCTTGCCGGGACAGGGATACAAAGAGACCCAGTACTTC. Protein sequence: CASSLPGQGYKETQYF. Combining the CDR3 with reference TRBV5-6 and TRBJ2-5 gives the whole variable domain DAGVTQSPTHLIKTRGQQVTLRCSPKSGHDTVSWYQQALGQGPQFIFQYYEEEERQRGNFPDRFSGHQFPNYSSELNVNALLLGDSALYLCASSLPGQGYKETQYFGPGTRLLVL.

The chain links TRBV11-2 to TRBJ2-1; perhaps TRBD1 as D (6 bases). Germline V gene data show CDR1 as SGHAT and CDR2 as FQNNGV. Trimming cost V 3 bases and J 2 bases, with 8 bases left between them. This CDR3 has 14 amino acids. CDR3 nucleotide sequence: TGTGCCAGCAGCTTGTGGGGGCCCTACAATGAGCAGTTCTTC. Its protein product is CASSLWGPYNEQFF.

In DNA, the CDR3 is TGTGCCAGCTCACCGCCGGGACAGGGCTTCTACGAGCAGTACTTC. Protein: CASSPPGQGFYEQYF. The V and J genes are TRBV18 and TRBJ2-7, with TRBD1 matching 9 bases. The V gene end was trimmed by 3 bases and the J gene end by 3 bases; junction bases not matched to a gene: 6. Per germline, CDR1 KGHSH and CDR2 LQKENI. CDR3 length equals 15 residues.

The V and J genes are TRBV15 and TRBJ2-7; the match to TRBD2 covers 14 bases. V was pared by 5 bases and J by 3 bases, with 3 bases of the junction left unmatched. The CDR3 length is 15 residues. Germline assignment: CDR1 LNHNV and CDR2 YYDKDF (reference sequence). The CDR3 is CATSSGTSGSYEQYF. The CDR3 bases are TGTGCCACCAGCTCTGGGACTAGCGGGAGCTACGAGCAGTACTTC.

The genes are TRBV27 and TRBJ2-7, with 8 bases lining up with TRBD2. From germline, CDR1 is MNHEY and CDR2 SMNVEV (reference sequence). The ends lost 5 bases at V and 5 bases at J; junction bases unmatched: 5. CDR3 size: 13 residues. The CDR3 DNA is TGTGCCAGCAGTCAAAGCGGGAGTGACGAGCAGTACTTC. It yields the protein CASSQSGSDEQYF.

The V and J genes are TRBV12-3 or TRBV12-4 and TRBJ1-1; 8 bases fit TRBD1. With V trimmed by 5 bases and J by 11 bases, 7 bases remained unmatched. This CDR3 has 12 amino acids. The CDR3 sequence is CASSLRQGTAFF. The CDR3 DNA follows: TGTGCCAGCAGTCTCCGACAGGGGACGGCTTTCTTT.

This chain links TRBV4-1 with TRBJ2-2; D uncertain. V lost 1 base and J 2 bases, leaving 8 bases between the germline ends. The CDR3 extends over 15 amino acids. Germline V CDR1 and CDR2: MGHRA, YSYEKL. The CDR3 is CASSQVGLNTGELFF. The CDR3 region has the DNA TGCGCCAGCAGCCAAGTTGGTCTAAACACCGGGGAGCTGTTTTTT.

The CDR3 here is CASSPQGQTYEQYF. The CDR3 DNA is TGTGCCAGCTCACCACAGGGACAGACCTACGAGCAGTACTTC. The chain links TRBV18 to TRBJ2-7, with 7 bases identical to TRBD1. Germline CDR1 and CDR2: KGHSH and LQKENI. After removal of 1 base from V and 2 bases from J, the junction contained 2 bases not matched to a gene. This CDR3 is 14 amino acids long.

Here the CDR3 reads CASSRMSTGVIREQYF. CDR3 nucleotide sequence: TGCGCCAGCAGCCGCATGTCGACAGGGGTTATTCGCGAGCAGTACTTC. The chain links TRBV4-1 to TRBJ2-7, with 8 bases aligning to TRBD1. V was clipped by 4 bases and J by 6 bases; unmatched bases: 14. The CDR3 has 16 residues. Germline CDR1 and CDR2: MGHRA and YSYEKL.

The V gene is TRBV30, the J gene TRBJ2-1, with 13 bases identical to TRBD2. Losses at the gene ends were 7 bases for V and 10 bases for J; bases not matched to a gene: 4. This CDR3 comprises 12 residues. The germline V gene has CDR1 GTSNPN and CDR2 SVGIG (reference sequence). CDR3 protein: CALLTSGGEQFF. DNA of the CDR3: TGTGCCTTGTTGACTAGCGGGGGGGAGCAGTTCTTC.

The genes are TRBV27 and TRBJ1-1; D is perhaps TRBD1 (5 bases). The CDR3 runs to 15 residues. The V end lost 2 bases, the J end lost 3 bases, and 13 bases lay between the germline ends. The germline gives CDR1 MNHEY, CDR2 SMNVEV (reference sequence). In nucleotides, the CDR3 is TGTGCCAGCAGTTTACTTCGGGGGAAGGACACTGAAGCTTTCTTT. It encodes CASSLLRGKDTEAFF.

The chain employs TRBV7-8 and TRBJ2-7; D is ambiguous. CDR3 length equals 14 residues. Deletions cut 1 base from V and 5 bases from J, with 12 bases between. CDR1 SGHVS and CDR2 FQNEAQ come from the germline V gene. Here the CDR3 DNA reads TGTGCCAGCAGCTTAGTCATCAGGAACAACGAGCAGTACTTC. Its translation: CASSLVIRNNEQYF.

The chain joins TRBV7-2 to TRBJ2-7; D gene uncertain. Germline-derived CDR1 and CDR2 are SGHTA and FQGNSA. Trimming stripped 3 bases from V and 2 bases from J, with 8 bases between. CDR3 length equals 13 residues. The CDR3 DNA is TGTGCCAGCAGCTTTCGCGGAGCCTACGAGCAGTACTTC. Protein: CASSFRGAYEQYF.

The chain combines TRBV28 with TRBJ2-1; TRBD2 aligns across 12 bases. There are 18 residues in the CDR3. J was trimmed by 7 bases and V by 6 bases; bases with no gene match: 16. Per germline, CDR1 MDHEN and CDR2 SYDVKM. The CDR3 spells CASSPSGLAGPSGNEQFF. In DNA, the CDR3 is TGTGCCAGCAGCCCGAGCGGACTAGCGGGGCCGTCGGGAAATGAGCAGTTCTTC. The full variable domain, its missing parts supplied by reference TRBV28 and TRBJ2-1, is DVKVTQSSRYLVKRTGEKVFLECVQDMDHENMFWYRQDPGLGLRLIYFSYDVKMKEKGDIPEGYSVSREKKERFSLILESASTNQTSMYLCASSPSGLAGPSGNEQFFGPGTRLTVL.

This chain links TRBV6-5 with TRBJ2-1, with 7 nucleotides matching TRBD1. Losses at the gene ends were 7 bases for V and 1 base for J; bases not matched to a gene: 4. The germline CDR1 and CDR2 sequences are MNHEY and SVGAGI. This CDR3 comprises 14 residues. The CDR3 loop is CASTKGQSYNEQFF. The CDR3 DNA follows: TGTGCCAGCACCAAGGGACAGTCCTACAATGAGCAGTTCTTC.

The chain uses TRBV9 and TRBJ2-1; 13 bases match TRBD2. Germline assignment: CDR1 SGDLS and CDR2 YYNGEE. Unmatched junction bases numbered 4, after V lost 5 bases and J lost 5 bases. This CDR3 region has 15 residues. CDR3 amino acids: CASRTGTSGNNEQFF. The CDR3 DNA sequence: TGTGCCAGCAGGACCGGGACTAGCGGGAACAATGAGCAGTTCTTC.